Following are 29 T cell receptor beta chains from one sample sequenced in a study of cytomegalovirus exposure and HLA in healthy donors. It was with 60 Vbeta and 13 Jbeta primers that the PCR ran. Libraries were prepared by immunoSEQ multiplex PCR; TCRdb keeps only in-frame clonotypes and omits some of them. The sample has 130,000 or so clones, roughly 81% seen once; the top ten hold around 1.5%. The sample was PBMCs. The source of these receptors is a female donor in good health and CMV-seronegative.

This chain links TRBV30 with TRBJ2-7; 9 positions match TRBD1. After removal of 4 bases from V and 5 bases from J, the junction contained 3 bases not matched to a gene. Germline V lookup: CDR1 GTSNPN, CDR2 SVGIG (reference sequence). This CDR3 has 12 amino acids. As DNA, the CDR3 is TGTGCCTGGAAACAGGGGGCCCACGAGCAGTACTTC. This codes for CAWKQGAHEQYF.

This clone turned up a few times. The chain uses TRBV28 and TRBJ1-6; 8 bases align to TRBD1. There are 16 residues in the CDR3. The germline V gene has CDR1 MDHEN and CDR2 SYDVKM. V trimming: 5 bases; J trimming: 9 bases; junction bases outside the gene matches: 12. The chain's CDR3 is CASSPQRTGMGSPLHF. In DNA form, the CDR3 reads TGTGCCAGCAGTCCCCAGAGGACAGGGATGGGTTCACCCCTCCACTTT.

The rearrangement links TRBV11-1 to TRBJ1-2; 9 bases map to TRBD1. The CDR3 extends over 18 amino acids. V trimming: 2 bases; J trimming: 2 bases; junction bases outside the gene matches: 12. Germline values: CDR1 SGHAT, CDR2 FQDESV (reference sequence). Written as DNA, the CDR3 is TGTGCCAGCAGCTTACATGATTCCGGGACAGGGTGGAACTATGGCTACACCTTC. It yields the protein CASSLHDSGTGWNYGYTF.

The chain is built from TRBV9 and TRBJ1-5; D gene uncertain. The CDR3 is 15 amino acids. Germline values: CDR1 SGDLS, CDR2 YYNGEE. Trimming shortened V by 0 bases and J by 3 bases, and 10 bases separated the two germline ends. CDR3 loop: CASSVGRQINQPQHF. As DNA, the CDR3 is TGTGCCAGCAGCGTAGGGAGGCAGATCAATCAGCCCCAGCATTTT.

A few counts support this clone. V and J are TRBV6-5 and TRBJ1-1; the match to TRBD1 covers 8 bases. This CDR3 has 14 residues. Trimming took 6 bases from V and 4 from J; bases not matched to a gene: 7. The germline V gene has CDR1 MNHEY and CDR2 SVGAGI. The CDR3 loop reads CASSVQGVVTEAFF. CDR3 DNA sequence: TGTGCCAGCAGCGTACAGGGGGTGGTCACTGAAGCTTTCTTT.

The rearrangement joins TRBV5-1 to TRBJ2-7, with 8 nucleotides matching TRBD1. V was clipped by 4 bases and J by 6 bases; unmatched bases: 6. The germline V gene has CDR1 SGHRS and CDR2 YFSETQ. CDR3 length: 13 amino acids. The CDR3 loop is CASSGQGGSEQYF. CDR3 DNA sequence: TGCGCCAGCAGCGGACAGGGAGGATCCGAGCAGTACTTC.

This rearrangement joins TRBV14 to TRBJ2-1; 10 bases map to TRBD2. The germline V gene has CDR1 SGHDN and CDR2 FVKESK. V was clipped by 1 base and J by 3 bases; unmatched bases: 12. This CDR3 is 19 amino acids long. The CDR3 bases are TGTGCCAGCAGCCAAGGGCTAGCGGGAGCCGCAAGAGACTACAATGAGCAGTTCTTC. Protein: CASSQGLAGAARDYNEQFF. Full variable domain (outside the CDR3, taken from reference TRBV14 and TRBJ2-1): EAGVTQFPSHSVIEKGQTVTLRCDPISGHDNLYWYRRVMGKEIKFLLHFVKESKQDESGMPNNRFLAERTGGTYSTLKVQPAELEDSGVYFCASSQGLAGAARDYNEQFFGPGTRLTVL.

The sample holds a few counts of this clone. The chain couples TRBV5-6 to TRBJ1-1, with a tentative D call TRBD1 (5 bases). Germline V gene data show CDR1 as SGHDT and CDR2 as YYEEEE. Trimming left V 1 base short and J 4 bases short, with 11 bases between. CDR3 length equals 14 residues. For the CDR3, the DNA is TGTGCCAGCAGCTTGCTTCAGGGTATCACTGAAGCTTTCTTT. Translating it yields CASSLLQGITEAFF. Drawing the rest from reference TRBV5-6 and TRBJ1-1, the complete variable domain is DAGVTQSPTHLIKTRGQQVTLRCSPKSGHDTVSWYQQALGQGPQFIFQYYEEEERQRGNFPDRFSGHQFPNYSSELNVNALLLGDSALYLCASSLLQGITEAFFGQGTRLTVV.

The chain joins TRBV5-4 to TRBJ2-1; TRBD1 aligns across 8 bases. Trimming cost V 3 bases and J 5 bases; bases outside gene matches: 7. CDR3 length: 15 residues. The germline gives CDR1 SGHNT, CDR2 YYREEE (reference sequence). CDR3 region: CASSSGQGFDNEQFF. DNA of the CDR3: TGTGCCAGCAGCTCTGGACAGGGATTCGACAATGAGCAGTTCTTC.

The V gene is TRBV13, the J gene TRBJ2-2; D might be TRBD1 (6 bases). V was trimmed by 4 bases and J by 1 base, leaving 16 bases between them. Germline V CDR1 and CDR2: PRHDT, FYEKMQ (reference sequence). This CDR3 contains 17 residues. DNA of the CDR3: TGTGCCAGCAGCTCCTATAATGGGGGCTGGAACACCGGGGAGCTGTTTTTT. This gives the protein CASSSYNGGWNTGELFF.

V usage is TRBV6-5 and J usage is TRBJ2-7, with 9 bases aligning to TRBD2. CDR1 and CDR2 from the germline V gene are MNHEY and SVGAGI. Trimming removed 7 bases from V and 3 bases from J; junction bases left unmatched: 7. The CDR3 totals 14 residues. CDR3 sequence (DNA): TGTGCCAGCATATTAGCGGGAGAACTCTACGAGCAGTACTTC. Translation gives CASILAGELYEQYF.

The V call is TRBV9, the J call TRBJ2-3; D is unresolved. V was trimmed by 0 bases and J by 0 bases, leaving 8 bases between them. The CDR3 runs 15 residues. CDR1 and CDR2 (germline): SGDLS, YYNGEE. The CDR3 loop reads CASSVASLSTDTQYF. The CDR3 coding sequence is TGTGCCAGCAGCGTAGCCTCCCTTAGCACAGATACGCAGTATTTT.

The genes are TRBV10-3 and TRBJ2-7; possibly TRBD2 for D (5 bases). The V and J ends lost 0 bases and 5 bases respectively, with 14 bases between them. Per the germline V gene, CDR1 is ENHRY and CDR2 is SYGVKD. This CDR3 is 15 amino acids long. CDR3: CAISESPGMGHEQYF. The CDR3 bases are TGTGCCATCAGTGAGTCCCCGGGGATGGGCCACGAGCAGTACTTC.

This clone was found a few times. This chain connects TRBV5-1 to TRBJ2-5; D possibly corresponds to TRBD1 (6 bases). The CDR3 sequence is 15 residues long. Germline CDR1 is SGHRS and CDR2 is YFSETQ. Trimming took 1 base from V and 5 from J, leaving 15 bases between them. CDR3 bases: TGCGCCAGCAGCTTGTTCTGGGGGCACGGGGAGACCCAGTACTTC. This gives the protein CASSLFWGHGETQYF. Variable domain in full (rest from reference TRBV5-1 and TRBJ2-5): KAGVTQTPRYLIKTRGQQVTLSCSPISGHRSVSWYQQTPGQGLQFLFEYFSETQRNKGNFPGRFSGRQFSNSRSEMNVSTLELGDSALYLCASSLFWGHGETQYFGPGTRLLVL.

This chain joins TRBV9 and TRBJ1-2, with 8 bases matching TRBD1. Germline loops: CDR1 SGDLS, CDR2 YYNGEE. Unmatched junction bases numbered 8, after V lost 3 bases and J lost 4 bases. This CDR3 has 15 residues. The CDR3 DNA sequence: TGTGCCAGCAGCGGCGGACAGGGAGCGGTCTATGGCTACACCTTC. Protein sequence: CASSGGQGAVYGYTF.

The chain has TRBV7-2 and TRBJ1-6, with D possibly being TRBD1 (6 bases). Germline CDR1 SGHTA, CDR2 FQGNSA. Between the trimmed V and J ends, which lost 1 base and 9 bases, there was a span of 16 bases. CDR3 length equals 16 residues. The CDR3 loop reads CASSLGSQGSVSPLHF. CDR3 nucleotide sequence: TGTGCCAGCAGCTTAGGAAGTCAGGGGAGCGTTTCACCCCTCCACTTT.

The CDR3 nucleotides read TGTGCCATCAGTAGCCCAGGGGAAAGCACAGATACGCAGTATTTT. It encodes CAISSPGESTDTQYF. The chain couples TRBV10-3 to TRBJ2-3; TRBD1 is a possible D gene (6 bases). Trimming cost V 5 bases and J 0 bases, with 12 bases left between them. This CDR3 is 15 amino acids long. Germline-derived CDR1 and CDR2 are ENHRY and SYGVKD.

There are a few counts of this clone. The chain couples TRBV5-1 to TRBJ2-5, with TRBD1 matching 11 bases. There are 15 residues in the CDR3. Germline V gene sequence: CDR1 SGHRS, CDR2 YFSETQ. V lost 5 bases, J lost 4 bases, and 7 bases stayed unmatched. The CDR3 is CASRIGTGGGETQYF. The CDR3 DNA follows: TGCGCCAGCAGGATCGGGACAGGGGGTGGAGAGACCCAGTACTTC.

This chain connects TRBV28 to TRBJ2-1; weak D call: TRBD2 (6 bases). The CDR3 is made up of 19 amino acids. Trimming removed 5 bases at V and 6 bases at J, with 29 bases between. Germline lookup yields CDR1 MDHEN and CDR2 SYDVKM. As DNA, the CDR3 is TGTGCCAGCAGTCCAACGGGACGGACTACACCGCCCTTAGGCAATGAGCAGTTCTTC. The encoded protein is CASSPTGRTTPPLGNEQFF.

This clone appeared once. The J gene is TRBJ2-1, the V gene TRBV28; the D gene is possibly TRBD1 (5 bases). Trimming removed 2 bases at V and 6 bases at J, with 17 bases between. This CDR3 is 16 amino acids long. Per germline, CDR1 MDHEN and CDR2 SYDVKM. The CDR3 DNA sequence: TGTGCCAGCAGTTTAGGGGCAACCAATGGTCGCAATGAGCAGTTCTTC. Translation gives CASSLGATNGRNEQFF.

A few counts support this clone. The chain joins TRBV7-9 to TRBJ2-4, with D hard to call. Trimming stripped 4 bases from V and 0 bases from J, with 7 bases between. There are 14 residues in the CDR3. Per the germline V gene, CDR1 is SEHNR and CDR2 is FQNEAQ (reference sequence). The CDR3 DNA is TGTGCCAGCAGCTCGAGGCTAGCCAAAAACATTCAGTACTTC. Translating gives CASSSRLAKNIQYF.

The chain uses TRBV7-3 and TRBJ1-1; 7 bases match TRBD1. CDR1 SGHTA and CDR2 FQGTGA come from the germline V gene. This CDR3 is 14 amino acids long. The trim removed 5 bases at V and 0 bases at J, leaving 3 bases unmatched. CDR3 sequence: CASSQGVMNTEAFF. The CDR3 nucleotides are TGTGCCAGCAGCCAGGGGGTAATGAACACTGAAGCTTTCTTT.

The sample holds one count of this clone. This chain links TRBV7-9 with TRBJ2-5; tentatively, D is TRBD1 (6 bases). The J call could be wrong; TRBJ2-7 is a better fit for the DNA end. This CDR3 contains 15 residues. The germline CDR1 and CDR2 sequences are SEHNR and FQNEAQ (reference sequence). The CDR3, as DNA: TGTGCCAGCAGCTTAGCCAGGGGAGCTGACTACGAGCAGTACTTC. Residues: CASSLARGADYEQYF.

This chain connects TRBV30 to TRBJ1-3, with 10 bases fitting TRBD1. This CDR3 has 15 residues. V dropped 2 bases and J dropped 4; count of bases not matched to a gene: 5. In germline, CDR1 is GTSNPN, CDR2 SVGIG (reference sequence). CDR3 DNA sequence: TGTGCCTGGAGTACGAGGACAGGGGGAGGAAACACCATATATTTT. Its translation is CAWSTRTGGGNTIYF.

The chain is built from TRBV5-4 and TRBJ2-5, with a tentative D call TRBD2 (5 bases). The DNA end favors TRBJ2-7, so the J call may be wrong. The CDR3 runs 14 residues. Germline V gene lookup returns CDR1 SGHNT and CDR2 YYREEE (reference sequence). This CDR3 reads CASSPGETPYEQYF. For the CDR3, the DNA is TGTGCCAGCAGCCCCGGGGAGACCCCCTACGAGCAGTACTTC.

The V and J genes are TRBV5-1 and TRBJ2-5; TRBD1 is a possible D gene (6 bases). Germline CDR1 SGHRS, CDR2 YFSETQ. This CDR3 region has 15 residues. Trimming pared 0 bases from V and 4 bases from J, leaving 13 bases between. CDR3 in amino acids: CASSLASTGPETQYF. DNA of the CDR3: TGCGCCAGCAGCTTGGCGTCGACAGGACCAGAGACCCAGTACTTC.

This rearrangement joins TRBV13 to TRBJ1-4; a possible D gene is TRBD1 (6 bases). The CDR3 covers 15 residues. Germline lookup yields CDR1 PRHDT and CDR2 FYEKMQ (reference sequence). V lost 0 bases, J lost 5 bases, and 10 bases lay in between. Here the CDR3 reads CASSLGRGGNEKLFF. CDR3 bases: TGTGCCAGCAGCTTAGGCAGGGGAGGGAATGAAAAACTGTTTTTT.

The chain uses TRBV27 and TRBJ2-7; D unresolved. The V end was cut by 2 bases, the J end by 5 bases, with 13 bases between. CDR3 size: 14 residues. The germline V gene encodes CDR1 MNHEY and CDR2 SMNVEV (reference sequence). CDR3 DNA: TGTGCCAGCAGTTTAATTGATGCGAGCCACGAGCAGTACTTC. It specifies CASSLIDASHEQYF.

The rearrangement joins TRBV18 to TRBJ2-1, with 10 bases identical to TRBD1. The V segment lost 6 bases and the J segment 8 bases; nucleotides outside the gene matches: 7. Germline lookup yields CDR1 KGHSH and CDR2 LQKENI. The CDR3 loop spans 14 amino acids. This CDR3 is CASSPDRGRDEQFF. For the CDR3, the DNA is TGTGCCAGCTCCCCCGACAGGGGGCGTGATGAGCAGTTCTTC.